The 32 T cell receptor beta chains in this list originate from one sample, sequenced in a study of blood T cell repertoires in COVID-19. Repertoires were generated with immunoSEQ multiplex PCR, while TCRdb's copy carries only in-frame clones and drops some. The sample contains hundreds of thousands of clones, around 90% of which appear only once. Sequencing was carried out using PBMCs or T cells enriched from blood (not recorded which). Receptors were obtained from a man aged 30 to 45 who had been exposed to COVID-19.

The genes are TRBV7-9 and TRBJ2-7; 9 bases match TRBD1. V shed 1 base and J 5 bases; nucleotides not matched to a gene: 9. The CDR3 runs 16 residues. From germline, CDR1 is SEHNR and CDR2 FQNEAQ (reference sequence). This CDR3 reads CASSLELTGGWNEQYF. In nucleotides, the CDR3 is TGTGCCAGCAGCTTAGAACTCACAGGGGGCTGGAACGAGCAGTACTTC. Full variable domain (outside the CDR3, taken from reference TRBV7-9 and TRBJ2-7): DTGVSQNPRHKITKRGQNVTFRCDPISEHNRLYWYRQTLGQGPEFLTYFQNEAQLEKSRLLSDRFSAERPKGSFSTLEIQRTEQGDSAMYLCASSLELTGGWNEQYFGPGTRLTVT.

The chain has TRBV7-2 and TRBJ1-3; D is possibly TRBD1 (5 bases). V lost 2 bases and J 4 bases, leaving 18 bases between the germline ends. Germline CDR1 reads SGHTA; CDR2 reads FQGNSA. This CDR3 has 17 amino acids. CDR3 DNA: TGTGCCAGCAGCTTAAGGGCAGGGCAGAATATAGGAAACACCATATATTTT. Protein product: CASSLRAGQNIGNTIYF.

This rearrangement joins TRBV18 to TRBJ2-3; 9 nucleotides line up with TRBD2. The J segment lost 2 bases and the V segment lost 3 bases, leaving 9 bases of the junction unmatched. Looked up from germline, CDR1 is KGHSH and CDR2 is LQKENI. This CDR3 region has 17 residues. The CDR3 DNA reads TGTGCCAGCTCACCGACCCAACTAGCGGGCCCCACAGATACGCAGTATTTT. Its protein product is CASSPTQLAGPTDTQYF.

This clone has just a few counts. This chain joins TRBV5-6 and TRBJ1-5; maybe TRBD1 (5 bases). Trimming shortened V by 4 bases and J by 9 bases, and 23 bases separated the two germline ends. The CDR3 extends over 16 amino acids. Looked up from germline, CDR1 is SGHDT and CDR2 is YYEEEE. The CDR3 spells CASSLGPYIEGGPQHF. CDR3 DNA: TGTGCCAGCAGCCTGGGACCTTACATAGAGGGAGGGCCCCAGCATTTT.

Comments on this clone: An end of the junction does not agree with germline; a read error may underlie this. The chain is built from TRBV7-2 and TRBJ2-5, with 11 bases that match TRBD2. CDR3 size: 12 residues. Germline values: CDR1 SGHTA, CDR2 FQGNSA. The DNA for the CDR3 is TGTGCCAGCAGCGTTAGCGGGGGGGACGTCCACTTC. It codes for CASSVSGGDVHF.

The V call is TRBV4-1, the J call TRBJ2-1, with D unresolved. CDR3 length: 14 amino acids. V gave up 3 bases and J gave up 8 bases, with 14 bases separating them. From germline, CDR1 is MGHRA and CDR2 YSYEKL. The CDR3 nucleotides are TGCGCCAGCAGCCATTCGTTCGGTCGGGATGAGCAGTTCTTC. It specifies CASSHSFGRDEQFF.

The CDR3 here is CASGSGQGNTEAFF. CDR3 nucleotides: TGTGCCAGCGGGTCGGGACAGGGTAATACTGAAGCTTTCTTT. V and J are TRBV19 and TRBJ1-1, with 9 bases fitting TRBD1. Germline-derived CDR1 and CDR2 are LNHDA and SQIVND (reference sequence). The CDR3 extends over 14 amino acids. The V segment lost 9 bases and the J segment 5 bases; nucleotides outside the gene matches: 10.

This chain links TRBV4-1 with TRBJ2-5, with D possibly TRBD2 on 6 matching bases. V lost 1 base and J lost 4, with 13 bases in between. The CDR3 is made up of 15 amino acids. Germline V lookup: CDR1 MGHRA, CDR2 YSYEKL. The CDR3 region is CASSQGSGSPETQYF. DNA of the CDR3: TGCGCCAGCAGCCAAGGCTCCGGGAGTCCAGAGACCCAGTACTTC.

The chain combines TRBV5-1 with TRBJ2-7; TRBD2 agrees at 8 bases. This CDR3 region has 13 residues. V shed 4 bases and J 6 bases; nucleotides not matched to a gene: 6. The germline V gene encodes CDR1 SGHRS and CDR2 YFSETQ. The DNA for the CDR3 is TGCGCCAGCAGCGAGGCACTAGCGGCCGAGCAGTACTTC. Protein product: CASSEALAAEQYF.

V is TRBV7-9 and J is TRBJ1-6, with D possibly matching TRBD1 (6 bases). Trimming shortened V by 1 base and J by 10 bases, and 14 bases separated the two germline ends. The CDR3 has 15 amino acids. Germline lookup yields CDR1 SEHNR and CDR2 FQNEAQ (reference sequence). The CDR3 region has the DNA TGTGCCAGCAGCTTAGATGGGGGCAGGGCCTCACCCCTCCACTTT. Its protein product is CASSLDGGRASPLHF.

This chain connects TRBV30 to TRBJ1-2; possible D gene TRBD1, 5 bases. The CDR3 is made up of 12 amino acids. V was clipped by 3 bases and J by 5 bases, with 10 bases between them. Germline V gene sequence: CDR1 GTSNPN, CDR2 SVGIG (reference sequence). Here the CDR3 reads CAWRGAGYGYTF. In DNA, the CDR3 is TGTGCCTGGAGAGGGGCGGGGTATGGCTACACCTTC.

The rearrangement links TRBV4-3 to TRBJ2-1; D ambiguous. CDR1 is LGHNA, CDR2 YSLEER, per germline. CDR3 length equals 15 residues. The V end lost 0 bases, the J end lost 2 bases, and 8 bases lay between the germline ends. In nucleotides, the CDR3 is TGCGCCAGCAGCCAAGAGAGACGGGCCTACAATGAGCAGTTCTTC. Protein product: CASSQERRAYNEQFF.

V and J are TRBV5-5 and TRBJ2-2; TRBD1 matches at 11 bases. This CDR3 contains 20 residues. The ends lost 3 bases at V and 0 bases at J; junction bases unmatched: 13. Germline V lookup: CDR1 SGHKS, CDR2 YYEKEE (reference sequence). Here the CDR3 DNA reads TGTGCCAGCAGCTCCGGCGACAGGACAGGGGGCTTTTCGAACACCGGGGAGCTGTTTTTT. Its translation: CASSSGDRTGGFSNTGELFF.

This CDR3 reads CASSFLGQGLGHEQYF. In nucleotides, the CDR3 is TGTGCCAGCAGCTTTCTTGGTCAGGGGCTGGGACACGAGCAGTACTTC. The V gene is TRBV7-2, the J gene TRBJ2-7, with D perhaps TRBD1 (6 bases). Germline V lookup: CDR1 SGHTA, CDR2 FQGNSA. The CDR3 covers 16 residues. V lost 3 bases, J lost 5 bases, and 20 bases lay in between.

The DNA of the CDR3 is TGCGCCAGCAGCCTTTCGGTTGTCGGGAACACCGGGGAGCTGTTTTTT. Amino acids: CASSLSVVGNTGELFF. The gene calls are TRBV5-1 and TRBJ2-2; D is undetermined. The V and J ends lost 4 bases and 1 base respectively, with 14 bases between them. CDR3 length: 16 residues. CDR1 is SGHRS and CDR2 is YFSETQ in the germline V gene. Using reference TRBV5-1 and TRBJ2-2 for the parts outside the CDR3, the full variable domain is KAGVTQTPRYLIKTRGQQVTLSCSPISGHRSVSWYQQTPGQGLQFLFEYFSETQRNKGNFPGRFSGRQFSNSRSEMNVSTLELGDSALYLCASSLSVVGNTGELFFGEGSRLTVL.

The chain carries TRBV27 and TRBJ2-2; TRBD1 matches at 10 bases. This CDR3 comprises 17 residues. V dropped 5 bases and J dropped 5; count of bases not matched to a gene: 11. Germline V gene data show CDR1 as MNHEY and CDR2 as SMNVEV (reference sequence). The CDR3: CASSLDRDRGWTGELFF. In DNA form, the CDR3 reads TGTGCCAGCAGTCTCGACCGGGACAGGGGTTGGACCGGGGAGCTGTTTTTT.

V usage is TRBV11-2 and J usage is TRBJ1-6, with D possibly being TRBD1 (5 bases). CDR1 is SGHAT, CDR2 FQNNGV, per germline. The CDR3 spans 14 residues. V lost 2 bases and J 4 bases, leaving 6 bases between the germline ends. The CDR3: CASSLSGYNSPLHF. The CDR3 DNA reads TGTGCCAGCAGCTTATCAGGGTATAATTCACCCCTCCACTTT.

This clone was recorded only once. The V and J genes are TRBV5-1 and TRBJ2-3; 9 nucleotides agree with TRBD2. Germline V gives CDR1 SGHRS, CDR2 YFSETQ. CDR3 length equals 20 residues. V lost 0 bases, J lost 2 bases, and 16 bases stayed unmatched. The CDR3 region has the DNA TGCGCCAGCAGCTTGGGGGCCGTGTGGGAACTAGCGGGCACCACAGATACGCAGTATTTT. It specifies CASSLGAVWELAGTTDTQYF.

V and J are TRBV11-3 and TRBJ1-5; perhaps TRBD1 as D (6 bases). V shed 5 bases and J shed 7 bases, with 15 bases lying between them. CDR1 and CDR2 from the germline V gene are SGHNT and YENEEA. The CDR3 has 14 amino acids. The CDR3 DNA is TGTGCCAGCAGCCACCACAGGGTGCACCAGCCCCAGCATTTT. The encoded protein is CASSHHRVHQPQHF.

The chain carries TRBV5-1 and TRBJ2-7; 7 bases line up with TRBD1. V was pared by 2 bases and J by 0 bases, with 11 bases of the junction left unmatched. The CDR3 runs to 17 residues. The V gene's germline CDR1 is SGHRS and CDR2 YFSETQ. CDR3 in DNA: TGCGCCAGCAGCTTACGACAGGGTTCAATCAGCTCCTACGAGCAGTACTTC. Its protein product is CASSLRQGSISSYEQYF. Supplemented by reference TRBV5-1 and TRBJ2-7, the full variable domain reads KAGVTQTPRYLIKTRGQQVTLSCSPISGHRSVSWYQQTPGQGLQFLFEYFSETQRNKGNFPGRFSGRQFSNSRSEMNVSTLELGDSALYLCASSLRQGSISSYEQYFGPGTRLTVT.

The chain links TRBV11-3 to TRBJ2-3, with D perhaps matching TRBD1 (5 bases). The CDR3 is 13 amino acids. The germline V gene has CDR1 SGHNT and CDR2 YENEEA. Trimming took off 5 bases at V and 10 bases at J, with 16 bases between the two ends. CDR3 in amino acids: CASSRRREGAQYF. CDR3 bases: TGTGCCAGCAGCCGGAGACGCGAAGGGGCGCAGTATTTT.

The chain joins TRBV29-1 to TRBJ1-6, with D possibly TRBD1 on 5 matching bases. Germline assignment: CDR1 SQVTM and CDR2 ANQGSEA. The CDR3 spans 13 residues. Trimming removed 7 bases at V and 7 bases at J, with 14 bases between. The CDR3 region is CSALMGPNSPLHF. The CDR3 coding sequence is TGCAGCGCACTCATGGGGCCCAATTCACCCCTCCACTTT.

V and J are TRBV19 and TRBJ2-7; the match to TRBD1 covers 8 bases. Germline loops: CDR1 LNHDA, CDR2 SQIVND (reference sequence). The CDR3 has 12 residues. Trimming cost V 6 bases and J 8 bases; bases outside gene matches: 6. The CDR3: CASSTSGGQQYF. CDR3 DNA sequence: TGTGCCAGTAGCACGTCAGGGGGCCAGCAGTACTTC.

This chain uses TRBV4-1 with TRBJ1-3; 8 nucleotides line up with TRBD1. V dropped 2 bases and J dropped 0; count of bases not matched to a gene: 6. CDR3 size: 17 residues. The germline gives CDR1 MGHRA, CDR2 YSYEKL. This CDR3 is CASSQLDRGISGNTIYF. CDR3 in DNA: TGCGCCAGCAGCCAATTAGACAGGGGAATCTCTGGAAACACCATATATTTT.

The chain uses TRBV2 and TRBJ1-5; D not resolved. Germline V CDR1 and CDR2: SNHLY, FYNNEI. The CDR3 has 11 amino acids. V shed 6 bases and J shed 5 bases, with 5 bases lying between them. The CDR3 is CASRYDQPQHF. The CDR3 nucleotides are TGTGCCAGCAGGTATGATCAGCCCCAGCATTTT.

This clone was picked up a small number of times. The chain joins TRBV7-9 to TRBJ2-3; no clear D. The length of the CDR3 is 14 residues. Germline CDR1 is SEHNR and CDR2 is FQNEAQ (reference sequence). Between the trimmed V and J ends, which lost 6 bases and 2 bases, there was a span of 12 bases. CDR3 DNA sequence: TGTGCCAGCAGTAGATGGGCTTCCACAGATACGCAGTATTTT. Amino acid sequence: CASSRWASTDTQYF.

The V and J genes are TRBV12-3 or TRBV12-4 and TRBJ1-2, with D unclear. Trimming removed 4 bases from V and 2 bases from J, with 8 bases in between. There are 13 residues in the CDR3. The CDR3: CASSSPSNYGYTF. In DNA form, the CDR3 reads TGTGCCAGCAGTTCTCCCTCGAACTATGGCTACACCTTC.

Ten or more counts support this clone. V and J are TRBV5-4 and TRBJ2-1; weak D call: TRBD1 (5 bases). The ends were cut back, 4 bases at V and 5 bases at J, with 13 bases in the middle. This CDR3 has 14 amino acids. Germline V gives CDR1 SGHNT, CDR2 YYREEE (reference sequence). Here the CDR3 DNA reads TGTGCCAGCAGCGTCATAACAGGCCACAATGAGCAGTTCTTC. The encoded protein is CASSVITGHNEQFF.

The chain uses TRBV19 and TRBJ2-5; 8 bases agree with TRBD1. The V gene end was trimmed by 1 base and the J gene end by 2 bases; junction bases not matched to a gene: 3. Germline loops: CDR1 LNHDA, CDR2 SQIVND (reference sequence). CDR3 length: 15 amino acids. CDR3 sequence (DNA): TGTGCCAGTAGTATAGGAGGGACAGGTCAAGAGACCCAGTACTTC. It translates to CASSIGGTGQETQYF.

The rearrangement uses TRBV19 and TRBJ1-5, with a weak D call TRBD1 (5 bases). The length of the CDR3 is 14 residues. V was pared by 3 bases and J by 7 bases, with 13 bases between. Germline CDR1 and CDR2: LNHDA and SQIVND (reference sequence). The CDR3 nucleotides read TGTGCCAGTAGTATGACGGGAGGGGTCCAGCCCCAGCATTTT. Translated: CASSMTGGVQPQHF.

This sequence joins TRBV5-1 and TRBJ2-5; D perhaps matches TRBD2 (5 bases). From germline, CDR1 is SGHRS and CDR2 YFSETQ. Trimming removed 5 bases at V and 5 bases at J, with 16 bases between. The CDR3 runs 14 residues. This CDR3 is CASRPRGGGETQYF. As DNA, the CDR3 is TGCGCCAGCAGACCTCGAGGCGGAGGCGAGACCCAGTACTTC.

This chain uses TRBV2 with TRBJ1-1; D uncertain. Looked up from germline, CDR1 is SNHLY and CDR2 is FYNNEI. The length of the CDR3 is 15 residues. The V end lost 5 bases, the J end lost 3 bases, and 16 bases lay between the germline ends. CDR3 in DNA: TGTGCCAGCAGTCCTCGGAGTGATCGGGACACTGAAGCTTTCTTT. Translated: CASSPRSDRDTEAFF.